This TCR beta chain was found in a study of T cell repertoires in cytomegalovirus infection. Overall study context: Public TCR beta signature analysis indicated the presence of both CMV infection and matching HLA type.

This clonotype showed up many times. The V end lost 5 bases, the J end lost 10 bases, and 17 bases lay between the germline ends. The CDR3 runs to 13 residues. Germline-derived CDR1 and CDR2 are MNHNS and SASEGT. TCRdb redid the calling of the reads with MiXCR, one entry per CDR3 protein. Of under 350,000 distinct CDR3 sequences listed, around 10% are singletons. This chain joins TRBV6-1 and TRBJ1-1, with D maybe TRBD1 (6 bases). The sample comprised PBMCs. This receptor was taken from a human donor in good health (CMV status not recorded). Some clones in this sample may be carry-over from other donors' samples. CDR3 loop: CASSTTGSAGAFF. The DNA for the CDR3 is TGTGCCAGCAGTACCACAGGGTCGGCTGGAGCTTTCTTT.